This passage covers 7 T cell receptor beta chains from one sample sequenced in a study of Ad26.COV2.S vaccination and SARS-CoV-2 variants. Stated treatment: 15 to 20 received Ad26.COV2.S at low or high dose, single or two shots; about five received placebo; per-sample allocation not given. On day 63 after the first injection, vaccine and placebo recipients gave samples. Here immunoSEQ multiplex PCR was the method, and the copy in TCRdb shows in-frame clones only, minus some. Here the sample spans a few hundred thousand clones, about 83% being singletons. This specimen consisted of peripheral blood, obtained in a trial of Ad26.COV2.S vaccine versus placebo. The receptors derive from a person aged 18-60 years who received the Ad26.COV2.S COVID-19 vaccine or a placebo.

This clone was observed many times. The CDR3 here is CASSQDRGSKHF. CDR3 DNA sequence: TGTGCCAGCAGCCAAGATCGAGGATCGAAGCATTTT. J is TRBJ1-5 and V is TRBV3-1 (or the pseudogene TRBV3-2); D remains ambiguous. The CDR3 runs 12 residues. V lost 0 bases and J 14 bases, leaving 11 bases between the germline ends. Looked up from germline, CDR1 is LGHDT and CDR2 is YNNKEL (reference sequence).

The chain joins TRBV4-1 to TRBJ2-1; 7 bases are shared with TRBD2. In germline, CDR1 is MGHRA, CDR2 YSYEKL. V was pared by 4 bases and J by 5 bases, with 2 bases of the junction left unmatched. The CDR3 sequence is 13 residues long. CDR3 region: CASSPLADNEQFF. The CDR3 nucleotides read TGCGCCAGCAGCCCTCTAGCGGACAATGAGCAGTTCTTC.

This chain uses TRBV6-5 with TRBJ2-7; D might be TRBD2 (7 bases). Trimming cost V 8 bases and J 0 bases, with 8 bases left between them. This CDR3 comprises 12 residues. Germline CDR1 and CDR2: MNHEY and SVGAGI. DNA of the CDR3: TGTGCCAGCGGGGGGGCCTCCTACGAGCAGTACTTC. Protein sequence: CASGGASYEQYF.

In its sample, this clone was seen a few times. The V and J genes are TRBV11-2 and TRBJ1-6; maybe TRBD1 (5 bases). The ends were cut back, 4 bases at V and 8 bases at J, with 9 bases in the middle. There are 13 residues in the CDR3. Germline V gives CDR1 SGHAT, CDR2 FQNNGV. The CDR3 DNA reads as TGTGCCAGCAGCTGGGGGGGTTATTCACCCCTCCACTTT. This encodes CASSWGGYSPLHF. Full variable domain (missing parts from reference TRBV11-2 and TRBJ1-6): EAGVAQSPRYKIIEKRQSVAFWCNPISGHATLYWYQQILGQGPKLLIQFQNNGVVDDSQLPKDRFSAERLKGVDSTLKIQPAKLEDSAVYLCASSWGGYSPLHFGNGTRLTVT.

The chain recombines TRBV24-1 with TRBJ2-3; D might be TRBD1 (5 bases). Trimming pared 3 bases from V and 0 bases from J, leaving 18 bases between. The CDR3 covers 18 residues. Germline V gene data show CDR1 as KGHDR and CDR2 as SFDVKD. CDR3 in amino acids: CATSDPKTDRVSTDTQYF. The CDR3 DNA sequence: TGTGCCACCAGTGATCCGAAAACAGACAGAGTTAGCACAGATACGCAGTATTTT.

The chain carries TRBV11-3 and TRBJ2-2; D not certain. Per the germline V gene, CDR1 is SGHNT and CDR2 is YENEEA. The CDR3 extends over 14 amino acids. Trimming left V 5 bases short and J 7 bases short, with 14 bases between. CDR3 sequence reads: CASSPRPGDGELFF. The CDR3 DNA sequence: TGTGCCAGCAGCCCCCGGCCTGGAGACGGGGAGCTGTTTTTT.

V usage is TRBV4-1 and J usage is TRBJ1-2; D not resolved. Trimming removed 0 bases from V and 4 bases from J, with 12 bases in between. Looked up from germline, CDR1 is MGHRA and CDR2 is YSYEKL. The CDR3 loop spans 15 amino acids. CDR3 in DNA: TGCGCCAGCAGCCAAGATCAAAGCGGCCTCTATGGCTACACCTTC. This encodes CASSQDQSGLYGYTF.